The 14 T cell receptor beta chains given below trace back to one sample, sequenced in a study of OX40 agonist ivuxolimab in advanced cancers. Sequencing was performed with immunoSEQ multiplex PCR; in TCRdb, only in-frame clones are kept and a portion is missing. The table lists some 74,000 clones, about nine tenths of them singletons. The specimen comprised CD4+ or CD8+ T cells sorted from blood, sampled in a trial of the OX40 agonist ivuxolimab. These receptor sequences come from an adult with an advanced solid tumor such as melanoma, head and neck, liver or kidney cancer.

The chain uses TRBV18 and TRBJ2-5; 7 bases match TRBD1. Germline loops: CDR1 KGHSH, CDR2 LQKENI. The CDR3 sequence is 14 residues long. The junction had 5 bases not matched to a gene; V was cut back by 3 bases and J by 4 bases. CDR3: CASSPGQPRETQYF. In DNA, the CDR3 is TGTGCCAGCTCACCGGGACAGCCAAGAGAGACCCAGTACTTC.

The V call is TRBV2, the J call TRBJ2-7; D remains ambiguous. From germline, CDR1 is SNHLY and CDR2 FYNNEI. This CDR3 contains 10 residues. Trimming cost V 6 bases and J 3 bases, with 3 bases left between them. The CDR3 spells CASSFYEQYF. For the CDR3, the DNA is TGTGCCAGCAGCTTCTACGAGCAGTACTTC. Based on the CDR3 plus reference TRBV2 and TRBJ2-7, the full variable domain is EPEVTQTPSHQVTQMGQEVILRCVPISNHLYFYWYRQILGQKVEFLVSFYNNEISEKSEIFDDQFSVERPDGSNFTLKIRSTKLEDSAMYFCASSFYEQYFGPGTRLTVT.

The V gene is TRBV6-5, the J gene TRBJ1-6, with TRBD1 matching 8 bases. J lost 9 bases, V lost 9 bases, and 7 bases had no gene match. The CDR3 is made up of 13 amino acids. Germline CDR1 and CDR2: MNHEY and SVGAGI. The CDR3 bases are TGTGCCAGTTGGCACAGGGGGGGTTCACCCCTCCACTTT. Translation: CASWHRGGSPLHF.

The rearrangement joins TRBV6-1 to TRBJ1-5, with D perhaps TRBD1 (5 bases). CDR3 length: 14 residues. The germline gives CDR1 MNHNS, CDR2 SASEGT. Trimming left V 6 bases short and J 3 bases short, with 12 bases between. CDR3 in DNA: TGTGCCAGCAGCGAGACAGAGAACAATCAGCCCCAGCATTTT. It is translated as CASSETENNQPQHF.

This chain joins TRBV25-1 and TRBJ2-5, with D unclear. Germline V lookup: CDR1 MGHDK, CDR2 SYGVNS. V lost 5 bases and J 0 bases, leaving 10 bases between the germline ends. The CDR3 contains 14 residues. The CDR3 DNA reads TGTGCCAGCAGTTACCGACGGCACCAAGAGACCCAGTACTTC. As protein: CASSYRRHQETQYF.

J is TRBJ1-2 and V is TRBV2, with D perhaps TRBD1 (6 bases). Trimming took off 1 base at V and 4 bases at J, with 13 bases between the two ends. The CDR3 contains 15 residues. The germline CDR1 and CDR2 sequences are SNHLY and FYNNEI. CDR3: CASSEVRTGPYGYTF. CDR3 sequence (DNA): TGTGCCAGCAGTGAAGTCCGCACAGGGCCCTATGGCTACACCTTC.

The chain has TRBV6-6 and TRBJ2-5; D is perhaps TRBD2 (6 bases). The ends were cut back, 6 bases at V and 13 bases at J, with 21 bases in the middle. Germline V CDR1 and CDR2: MNHNY, SVGAGI (reference sequence). There are 13 residues in the CDR3. The CDR3 spells CASRPRDSLMVYF. The CDR3 DNA reads as TGTGCCAGCAGACCCCGGGACTCCCTTATGGTGTACTTC.

The V and J genes are TRBV27 and TRBJ2-5, with D possibly TRBD2 on 5 matching bases. V shed 2 bases and J shed 5 bases, with 15 bases lying between them. CDR3 length: 15 residues. Germline V gene sequence: CDR1 MNHEY, CDR2 SMNVEV (reference sequence). The CDR3 sequence is CASSLGYGGSETQYF. CDR3 coding DNA: TGTGCCAGCAGTTTAGGGTATGGAGGTAGTGAGACCCAGTACTTC.

This clone was seen just once. V and J are TRBV6-6 and TRBJ2-1, with unresolved D. Per the germline V gene, CDR1 is MNHNY and CDR2 is SVGAGI (reference sequence). This CDR3 has 15 amino acids. Trimming removed 0 bases at V and 9 bases at J, with 15 bases between. The CDR3 loop reads CASSYSNTNRVEQFF. The DNA for the CDR3 is TGTGCCAGCAGTTACTCGAATACCAACAGAGTTGAGCAGTTCTTC.

The chain carries TRBV6-1 and TRBJ2-5; tentatively, D is TRBD1 or TRBD2 (5 bases each). Germline loops: CDR1 MNHNS, CDR2 SASEGT. This CDR3 contains 15 residues. Trimming took 9 bases from V and 2 from J, leaving 19 bases between them. The CDR3 bases are TGTGCCAGTGAATTCACGGGACGGTCGCAAGAGACCCAGTACTTC. Translated: CASEFTGRSQETQYF.

The chain uses TRBV5-1 and TRBJ1-2; D is undetermined. The germline V gene encodes CDR1 SGHRS and CDR2 YFSETQ. V was trimmed by 2 bases and J by 0 bases, leaving 8 bases between them. CDR3 length: 14 amino acids. The CDR3 sequence is CASSLTEANYGYTF. CDR3 DNA sequence: TGCGCCAGCAGCTTAACCGAGGCTAACTATGGCTACACCTTC. Full variable domain (outside the CDR3, taken from reference TRBV5-1 and TRBJ1-2): KAGVTQTPRYLIKTRGQQVTLSCSPISGHRSVSWYQQTPGQGLQFLFEYFSETQRNKGNFPGRFSGRQFSNSRSEMNVSTLELGDSALYLCASSLTEANYGYTFGSGTRLTVV.

The gene calls are TRBV28 and TRBJ1-2; possible D gene TRBD1, 6 bases. Germline CDR1 and CDR2: MDHEN and SYDVKM. CDR3 length equals 13 residues. V shed 3 bases and J shed 4 bases, with 9 bases lying between them. The CDR3 bases are TGTGCCAGCAGTTTCGGGGGCGTCTATGGCTACACCTTC. This gives the protein CASSFGGVYGYTF.

This clone appeared a single time. The chain recombines TRBV28 with TRBJ2-1; TRBD2 agrees at 8 bases. Germline V gene sequence: CDR1 MDHEN, CDR2 SYDVKM. The CDR3 has 16 amino acids. V shed 6 bases, J shed 3 bases, and the junction held 10 bases outside the gene matches. This chain's CDR3 is CASSTIAGFGYNEQFF. CDR3 bases: TGTGCCAGCAGCACCATAGCGGGGTTTGGCTACAATGAGCAGTTCTTC.

J is TRBJ1-6 and V is TRBV6-5, with D uncertain. V was shortened by 6 bases and J by 10 bases, with 10 bases between the two germline ends. In germline, CDR1 is MNHEY, CDR2 SVGAGI. This CDR3 is built from 12 residues. The CDR3 protein is CASRIDWSPLHF. CDR3 nucleotides: TGTGCCAGCAGGATTGATTGGTCACCCCTCCACTTT.